These 23 T cell receptor beta chains originate from one sample sequenced in a study of cytomegalovirus exposure and HLA in healthy donors. The PCR made use of 60 Vbeta and 13 Jbeta primers. The method was immunoSEQ multiplex PCR; TCRdb's version includes in-frame clones alone and lacks a portion of them. The repertoire holds approximately 170,000 clones, with over 65% as singletons. Source material: PBMCs. These TCRs come from a man aged 18 to 35 in good health and CMV-seropositive.

The chain recombines TRBV6-5 with TRBJ2-1, with unresolved D. Germline CDR1 and CDR2: MNHEY and SVGAGI. CDR3 length: 13 amino acids. V gave up 0 bases and J gave up 9 bases, with 9 bases separating them. The CDR3 DNA sequence: TGTGCCAGCAGTTACTCTGCACTTCTTGAGCAGTTCTTC. It codes for CASSYSALLEQFF.

This clone turned up a few times. This chain joins TRBV28 and TRBJ1-2, with 8 bases aligning to TRBD1. V was clipped by 9 bases and J by 5 bases; unmatched bases: 5. Germline assignment: CDR1 MDHEN and CDR2 SYDVKM. CDR3 length equals 12 residues. The CDR3 DNA is TGTGCCAGTCAGGGGGCTGGATATGGCTACACCTTC. Translated, it gives CASQGAGYGYTF.

The J gene is TRBJ1-1, the V gene TRBV11-2, with 7 bases matching TRBD1. This CDR3 is built from 14 residues. Germline CDR1 is SGHAT and CDR2 is FQNNGV. The V gene end was trimmed by 5 bases and the J gene end by 8 bases; junction bases not matched to a gene: 11. CDR3 nucleotides: TGTGCCAGCAGCCCGATATTCGACAGGGCCGAAGCTTTCTTT. It translates to CASSPIFDRAEAFF. Variable domain in full (rest from reference TRBV11-2 and TRBJ1-1): EAGVAQSPRYKIIEKRQSVAFWCNPISGHATLYWYQQILGQGPKLLIQFQNNGVVDDSQLPKDRFSAERLKGVDSTLKIQPAKLEDSAVYLCASSPIFDRAEAFFGQGTRLTVV.

This clone was seen a few times. V and J are TRBV5-8 and TRBJ1-1; D is ambiguous. Looked up from germline, CDR1 is SGHTS and CDR2 is YDEGEE. Trimming removed 3 bases from V and 7 bases from J, with 16 bases in between. This CDR3 is built from 14 residues. CDR3 bases: TGTGCCAGCAGCTCCAGCCGCGGGGAGGGTGAAGCTTTCTTT. It codes for CASSSSRGEGEAFF. The full variable domain, its missing parts supplied by reference TRBV5-8 and TRBJ1-1, is EAGVTQSPTHLIKTRGQQATLRCSPISGHTSVYWYQQALGLGLQFLLWYDEGEERNRGNFPPRFSGRQFPNYSSELNVNALELEDSALYLCASSSSRGEGEAFFGQGTRLTVV.

This rearrangement joins TRBV28 to TRBJ2-5; D possibly corresponds to TRBD2 (6 bases). V gave up 5 bases and J gave up 3 bases, with 16 bases separating them. Germline CDR1 reads MDHEN; CDR2 reads SYDVKM. The CDR3 extends over 15 amino acids. The CDR3 reads CASSGGSGTEETQYF. Written as DNA, the CDR3 is TGTGCCAGCAGTGGTGGTAGCGGCACGGAAGAGACCCAGTACTTC.

In its sample, this clone was seen a few times. The chain carries TRBV25-1 and TRBJ2-5, with TRBD1 identical over 9 bases. CDR3 length equals 17 residues. Germline loops: CDR1 MGHDK, CDR2 SYGVNS. Trimming cost V 7 bases and J 5 bases; bases outside gene matches: 17. The CDR3 region is CASKAYEGTGRGETQYF. The CDR3 DNA sequence: TGTGCCAGCAAAGCCTACGAAGGGACAGGGCGCGGGGAGACCCAGTACTTC.

The chain is built from TRBV5-6 and TRBJ1-2, with 10 bases fitting TRBD1. There are 16 residues in the CDR3. V lost 0 bases, J lost 3 bases, and 5 bases stayed unmatched. Germline V gene sequence: CDR1 SGHDT, CDR2 YYEEEE. CDR3 loop: CASSLVDRGQYYGYTF. The DNA of the CDR3 is TGTGCCAGCAGCTTGGTAGACAGGGGGCAGTACTATGGCTACACCTTC.

The V gene is TRBV10-3, the J gene TRBJ1-1; TRBD1 agrees at 7 bases. Germline assignment: CDR1 ENHRY and CDR2 SYGVKD. V trimming: 7 bases; J trimming: 1 base; junction bases outside the gene matches: 3. The CDR3 covers 13 residues. The CDR3 DNA reads as TGTGCCATCACGCAGGGGGAGAACACTGAAGCTTTCTTT. Its translation is CAITQGENTEAFF.

This chain's CDR3 is CASSSSLLPGLRTQYF. The CDR3 nucleotides are TGTGCCAGCAGCTCCTCTCTACTCCCCGGTTTACGGACCCAGTACTTC. The chain recombines TRBV28 with TRBJ2-5; D uncertain. The CDR3 totals 16 residues. Per germline, CDR1 MDHEN and CDR2 SYDVKM. V lost 6 bases and J 7 bases, leaving 24 bases between the germline ends.

DNA of the CDR3: TGTGCCAGCAAACTAGCGGACCAAGAGACCCAGTACTTC. Translated, it gives CASKLADQETQYF. The chain joins TRBV5-4 to TRBJ2-5; 8 nucleotides line up with TRBD2. The V and J ends lost 6 bases and 0 bases, in that order; junction bases with no gene match: 1. The CDR3 has 13 amino acids. The germline gives CDR1 SGHNT, CDR2 YYREEE (reference sequence).

About this clone: A junction end diverges from the germline sequence, so it may reflect a read error. Additional DNA sequences in this sample encode the identical CDR3. V usage is TRBV12-5 and J usage is TRBJ1-5; 9 positions agree with TRBD1. The CDR3 loop spans 16 amino acids. CDR1 and CDR2 from the germline V gene are LGHNT and FRNRAP. In DNA, the CDR3 is TGTGCTAGTGGCCGGACGGGACAGGGATCCAATCAGCCTCAGCATTTT. Its translation is CASGRTGQGSNQPQHF.

This clone occurred a few times. One junction end disagrees with the germline gene, perhaps due to a read error. The rearrangement links TRBV7-7 to TRBJ1-3; D remains ambiguous. The V gene's germline CDR1 is SSHAT and CDR2 FNYEAQ (reference sequence). There are 14 residues in the CDR3. The CDR3 nucleotides read TGTGCTAGCAGCCCAACCGACTCAGGAAACACCATATATTTT. The encoded protein is CASSPTDSGNTIYF.

V usage is TRBV6-4 and J usage is TRBJ1-6; tentatively, D is TRBD1 (5 bases). The germline V gene has CDR1 MRHNA and CDR2 SNTAGT. Trimming stripped 7 bases from V and 4 bases from J, with 17 bases between. The CDR3 has 16 amino acids. CDR3 sequence reads: CASTPLPQGYNSPLHF. The CDR3 DNA reads TGTGCCAGCACCCCCCTCCCCCAGGGTTATAATTCACCCCTCCACTTT.

The genes are TRBV28 and TRBJ2-6, with D tentatively TRBD2 (5 bases). The germline gives CDR1 MDHEN, CDR2 SYDVKM. Trimming shortened V by 3 bases and J by 4 bases, and 10 bases separated the two germline ends. This CDR3 contains 15 residues. For the CDR3, the DNA is TGTGCCAGCAGTTTCGGGGTACTCGGGGCCAACGTCCTGACTTTC. Its translation is CASSFGVLGANVLTF.

The chain couples TRBV25-1 to TRBJ1-1, with D possibly matching TRBD1 (5 bases). CDR3 length equals 17 residues. In germline, CDR1 is MGHDK, CDR2 SYGVNS. V lost 0 bases, J lost 4 bases, and 18 bases lay in between. CDR3 loop: CASSEYRGGDLGTEAFF. CDR3 sequence (DNA): TGTGCCAGCAGTGAATATCGGGGGGGAGATCTGGGCACTGAAGCTTTCTTT.

The chain carries TRBV6-5 and TRBJ1-1; D not certain. Germline values: CDR1 MNHEY, CDR2 SVGAGI. This CDR3 has 13 amino acids. V was shortened by 5 bases and J by 5 bases, with 12 bases between the two germline ends. The CDR3 sequence is CASSPTRGTEAFF. The CDR3 nucleotides read TGTGCCAGCAGTCCGACTCGGGGAACTGAAGCTTTCTTT.

The chain carries TRBV2 and TRBJ2-1; 14 nucleotides agree with TRBD2. Germline CDR1 is SNHLY and CDR2 is FYNNEI. This CDR3 contains 17 residues. The V segment lost 3 bases and the J segment 5 bases; nucleotides outside the gene matches: 6. Here the CDR3 DNA reads TGTGCCAGCAGTGATGCCGGGACTAGCGGGGGTCACAATGAGCAGTTCTTC. Translated: CASSDAGTSGGHNEQFF. The full variable domain, rest sourced from reference TRBV2 and TRBJ2-1, is EPEVTQTPSHQVTQMGQEVILRCVPISNHLYFYWYRQILGQKVEFLVSFYNNEISEKSEIFDDQFSVERPDGSNFTLKIRSTKLEDSAMYFCASSDAGTSGGHNEQFFGPGTRLTVL.

J is TRBJ1-1 and V is TRBV5-4; D perhaps matches TRBD1 (6 bases). Germline lookup yields CDR1 SGHNT and CDR2 YYREEE (reference sequence). Trimming stripped 4 bases from V and 0 bases from J, with 10 bases between. The CDR3 has 14 residues. This CDR3 reads CASSLGGLNTEAFF. The DNA for the CDR3 is TGTGCCAGCAGCCTGGGGGGGCTGAACACTGAAGCTTTCTTT.

This sequence joins TRBV6-6 and TRBJ2-1; 7 nucleotides match TRBD2. V trimming: 6 bases; J trimming: 7 bases; junction bases outside the gene matches: 0. The CDR3 length is 11 residues. The V gene's germline CDR1 is MNHNY and CDR2 SVGAGI (reference sequence). The CDR3 reads CASRGGNEQFF. In nucleotides, the CDR3 is TGTGCCAGCAGGGGGGGGAATGAGCAGTTCTTC.

The chain joins TRBV28 to TRBJ1-5; a possible D gene is TRBD1 (5 bases). Germline V CDR1 and CDR2: MDHEN, SYDVKM. This CDR3 region has 13 residues. V was pared by 4 bases and J by 6 bases, with 10 bases between. CDR3 loop: CASSWGGSQPQHF. The CDR3 nucleotides read TGTGCCAGCAGTTGGGGGGGGAGTCAGCCCCAGCATTTT.

This chain joins TRBV6-6 and TRBJ2-3; 8 bases line up with TRBD2. With V trimmed by 4 bases and J by 0 bases, 3 bases remained unmatched. The germline CDR1 and CDR2 sequences are MNHNY and SVGAGI (reference sequence). CDR3 size: 15 residues. The CDR3 coding sequence is TGTGCCAGCAGTTCTAGCGGGTCAAGCACAGATACGCAGTATTTT. This gives the protein CASSSSGSSTDTQYF.

The chain couples TRBV28 to TRBJ1-5; 7 bases are shared with TRBD1. The CDR3 covers 14 residues. CDR1 is MDHEN and CDR2 is SYDVKM in the germline V gene. After removal of 6 bases from V and 4 bases from J, the junction contained 6 bases not matched to a gene. CDR3 residues: CASSSTGLNQPQHF. Written as DNA, the CDR3 is TGTGCCAGCAGCTCGACAGGGCTAAATCAGCCCCAGCATTTT.

The CDR3 nucleotides are TGTGCCAGCAGCCCCTCCCACGACAGGGCTCAAGGAAACACCATATATTTT. Its translation: CASSPSHDRAQGNTIYF. This rearrangement joins TRBV7-2 to TRBJ1-3, with TRBD1 identical over 7 bases. From germline, CDR1 is SGHTA and CDR2 FQGNSA. There are 17 residues in the CDR3. V shed 5 bases, J shed 4 bases, and the junction held 14 bases outside the gene matches.